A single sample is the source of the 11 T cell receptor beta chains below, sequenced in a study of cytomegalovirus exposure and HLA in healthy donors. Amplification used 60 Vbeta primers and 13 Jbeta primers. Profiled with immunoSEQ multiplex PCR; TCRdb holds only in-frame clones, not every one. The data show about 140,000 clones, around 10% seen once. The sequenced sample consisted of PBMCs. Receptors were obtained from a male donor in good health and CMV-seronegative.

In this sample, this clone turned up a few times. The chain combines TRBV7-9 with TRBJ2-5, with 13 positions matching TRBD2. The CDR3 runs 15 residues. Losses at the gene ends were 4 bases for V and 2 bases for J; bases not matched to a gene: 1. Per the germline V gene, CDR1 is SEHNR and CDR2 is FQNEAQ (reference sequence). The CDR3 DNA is TGTGCCAGCAGCTCACTAGCGGGAGGGCAAGAGACCCAGTACTTC. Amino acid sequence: CASSSLAGGQETQYF. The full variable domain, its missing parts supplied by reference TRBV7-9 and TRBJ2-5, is DTGVSQNPRHKITKRGQNVTFRCDPISEHNRLYWYRQTLGQGPEFLTYFQNEAQLEKSRLLSDRFSAERPKGSFSTLEIQRTEQGDSAMYLCASSSLAGGQETQYFGPGTRLLVL.

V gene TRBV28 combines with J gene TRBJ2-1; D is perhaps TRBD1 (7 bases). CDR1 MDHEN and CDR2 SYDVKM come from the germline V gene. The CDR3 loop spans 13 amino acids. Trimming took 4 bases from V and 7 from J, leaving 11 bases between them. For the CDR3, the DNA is TGTGCCAGCAGTTACAGGGGAGGAAATGAGCAGTTCTTC. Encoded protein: CASSYRGGNEQFF.

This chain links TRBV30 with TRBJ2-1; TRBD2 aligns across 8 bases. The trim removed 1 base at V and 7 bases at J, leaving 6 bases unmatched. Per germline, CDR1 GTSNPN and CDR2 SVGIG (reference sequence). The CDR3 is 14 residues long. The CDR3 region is CAWSAGLGGNEQFF. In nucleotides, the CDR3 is TGTGCCTGGAGTGCGGGACTAGGCGGGAATGAGCAGTTCTTC.

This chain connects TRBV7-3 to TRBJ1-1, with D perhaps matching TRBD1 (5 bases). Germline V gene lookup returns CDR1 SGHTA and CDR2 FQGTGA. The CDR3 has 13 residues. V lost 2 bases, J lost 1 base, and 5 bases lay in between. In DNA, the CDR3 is TGTGCCAGCAGCTTACAGGGGAACACTGAAGCTTTCTTT. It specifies CASSLQGNTEAFF.

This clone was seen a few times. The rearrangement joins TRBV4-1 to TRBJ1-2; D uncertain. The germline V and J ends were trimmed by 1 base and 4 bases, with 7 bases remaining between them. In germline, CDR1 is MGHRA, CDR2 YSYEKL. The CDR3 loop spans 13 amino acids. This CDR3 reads CASSQVGSYGYTF. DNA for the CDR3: TGCGCCAGCAGCCAAGTCGGGTCCTATGGCTACACCTTC.

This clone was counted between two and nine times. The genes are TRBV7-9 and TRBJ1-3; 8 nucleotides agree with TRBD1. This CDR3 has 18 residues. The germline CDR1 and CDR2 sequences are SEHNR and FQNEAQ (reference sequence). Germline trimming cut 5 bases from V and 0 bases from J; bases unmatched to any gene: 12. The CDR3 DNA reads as TGTGCCAGCAGCCTCCGGGACAGGCTATCCCCCTCTGGAAACACCATATATTTT. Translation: CASSLRDRLSPSGNTIYF.

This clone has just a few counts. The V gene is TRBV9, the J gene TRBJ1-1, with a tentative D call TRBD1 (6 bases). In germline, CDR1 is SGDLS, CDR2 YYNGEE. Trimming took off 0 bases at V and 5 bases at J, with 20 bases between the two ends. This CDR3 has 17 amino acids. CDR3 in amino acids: CASSVGTGTYGGTEAFF. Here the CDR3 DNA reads TGTGCCAGCAGCGTAGGTACAGGGACATATGGGGGAACTGAAGCTTTCTTT.

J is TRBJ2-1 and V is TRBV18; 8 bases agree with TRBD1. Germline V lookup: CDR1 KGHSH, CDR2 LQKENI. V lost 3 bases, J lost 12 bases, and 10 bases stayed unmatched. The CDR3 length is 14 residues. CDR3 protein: CASSPIQGDGRQFF. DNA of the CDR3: TGTGCCAGCTCACCCATACAGGGGGACGGGCGGCAGTTCTTC.

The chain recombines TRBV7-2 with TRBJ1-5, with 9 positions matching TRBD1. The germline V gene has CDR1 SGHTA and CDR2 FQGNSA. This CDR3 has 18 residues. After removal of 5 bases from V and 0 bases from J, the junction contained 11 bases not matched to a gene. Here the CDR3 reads CASSPRDRVGYSNQPQHF. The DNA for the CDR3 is TGTGCCAGCAGCCCCCGGGACAGGGTGGGATATAGCAATCAGCCCCAGCATTTT.

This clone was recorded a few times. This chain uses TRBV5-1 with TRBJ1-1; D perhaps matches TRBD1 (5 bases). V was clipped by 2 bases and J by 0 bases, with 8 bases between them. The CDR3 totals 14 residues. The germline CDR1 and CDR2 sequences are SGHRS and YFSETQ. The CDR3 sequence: CASSFNRLNTEAFF. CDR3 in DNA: TGCGCCAGCAGCTTCAACAGGCTGAACACTGAAGCTTTCTTT. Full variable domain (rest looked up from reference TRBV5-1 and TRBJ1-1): KAGVTQTPRYLIKTRGQQVTLSCSPISGHRSVSWYQQTPGQGLQFLFEYFSETQRNKGNFPGRFSGRQFSNSRSEMNVSTLELGDSALYLCASSFNRLNTEAFFGQGTRLTVV.

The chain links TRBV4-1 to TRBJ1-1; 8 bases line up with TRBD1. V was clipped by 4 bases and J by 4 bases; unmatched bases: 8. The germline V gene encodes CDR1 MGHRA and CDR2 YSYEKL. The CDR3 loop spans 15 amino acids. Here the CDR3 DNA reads TGCGCCAGCAGCCCTGTGGGGGACAGGAGCACTGAAGCTTTCTTT. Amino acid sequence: CASSPVGDRSTEAFF.